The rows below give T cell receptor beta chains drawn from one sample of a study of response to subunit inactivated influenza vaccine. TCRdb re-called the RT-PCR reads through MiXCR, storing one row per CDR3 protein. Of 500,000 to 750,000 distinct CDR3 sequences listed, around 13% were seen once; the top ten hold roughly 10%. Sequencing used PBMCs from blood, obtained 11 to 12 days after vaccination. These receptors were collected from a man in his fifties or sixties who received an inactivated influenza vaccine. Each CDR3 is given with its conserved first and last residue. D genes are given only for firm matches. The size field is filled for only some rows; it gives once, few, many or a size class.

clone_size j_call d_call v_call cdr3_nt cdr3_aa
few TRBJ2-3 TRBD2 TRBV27 TGTGCCAGCAGTACGGGGGGGAGGGTAGATACGCAGTATTTT CASSTGGRVDTQYF
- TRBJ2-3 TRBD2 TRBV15 TGTGCCACCAGCAGAGTGGTGGGTAGCGGGCTAGATACGCAGTATTTT CATSRVVGSGLDTQYF
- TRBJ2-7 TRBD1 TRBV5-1 TGCGCCAGCAGCTCGGGACAGACCAACTACGAGCAGTACTTC CASSSGQTNYEQYF
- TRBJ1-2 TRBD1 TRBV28 TGTGCCAGCAGTTTACCCGGGACAGGGGCTGGCTACACCTTC CASSLPGTGAGYTF
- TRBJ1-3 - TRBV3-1 TGTGCCAGCAGCCAGTGGGCATCACAGGGATCTGGAAACACCATATATTTT CASSQWASQGSGNTIYF
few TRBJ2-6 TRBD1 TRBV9 TGTGCCAGCAGCGCCCAGCGTACAGGGGTCGGGGCCAACGTCCTGACTTTC CASSAQRTGVGANVLTF
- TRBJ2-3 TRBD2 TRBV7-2 TGTGCCAGCAGCCGACTAGCGGGGGGTATGACAGATACGCAGTATTTT CASSRLAGGMTDTQYF
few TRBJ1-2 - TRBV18 TGTGCCAGCTCAGCCCCTGGGGGGTATGGCTACACCTTC CASSAPGGYGYTF
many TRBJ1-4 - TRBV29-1 TGCAGCGTTGAAGATGGTGGGGCTAATGAAAAACTGTTTTTT CSVEDGGANEKLFF
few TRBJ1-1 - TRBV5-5 TGTGCCAGCAGCCCCCTTTTTGCGCAAAACACTGAAGCTTTCTTT CASSPLFAQNTEAFF
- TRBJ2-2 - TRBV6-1 TGTGCCAGCAGCGAGAGGCCGGTATCGAACACCGGGGAGCTGTTTTTT CASSERPVSNTGELFF
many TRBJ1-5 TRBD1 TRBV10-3 TGTGCCATCAGTGAATTAAGGACAGGGGGCAATCAGCCCCAGCATTTT CAISELRTGGNQPQHF
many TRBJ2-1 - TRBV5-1 TGCGCCAGCAGACAGAACTTAGCGGGCAACAGGAGGGGGGAGCAGTTCTTC CASRQNLAGNRRGEQFF
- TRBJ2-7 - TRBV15 TGTGCCACCAGCAGAGATCGGGTGTCCTACGAGCAGTACTTC CATSRDRVSYEQYF
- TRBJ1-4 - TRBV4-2 TGTGCCATCAGCCCCGGGCTCCTCTGCGAAAGACTGTTTTTT CAISPGLLCERLFF
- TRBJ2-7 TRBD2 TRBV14 TGTGCCAGCAGCCTAGGACTAGCGGGGCCCGCATCCGAGCAGTACTTC CASSLGLAGPASEQYF
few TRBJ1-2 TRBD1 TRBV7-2 TGTGCCAGCAGAAAGACAGGGTCGGGCTATGGCTACACCTTC CASRKTGSGYGYTF
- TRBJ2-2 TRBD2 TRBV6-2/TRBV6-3 TGTGCCAGCAACTTGGTGGGACTAGCGTTGGGCACCGGGGAGCTGTTTTTT CASNLVGLALGTGELFF
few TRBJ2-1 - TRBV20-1 TGCAGTGCTAGAGTGGTCGGGACACTTTACAATGAGCAGTTCTTC CSARVVGTLYNEQFF
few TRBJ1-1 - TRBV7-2 TGTGCCAGCAGCTTAGAGGTTGGGGGGTACACTGAAGCTTTCTTT CASSLEVGGYTEAFF
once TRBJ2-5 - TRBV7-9 TGTGCCAGCAGCTTAGATGCAGGGTCAGCAGAGACCCAGTACTTC CASSLDAGSAETQYF
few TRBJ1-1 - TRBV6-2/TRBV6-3 TGTGCCAGCAGTTACATGGAGAACACTGAAGCTTTCTTT CASSYMENTEAFF
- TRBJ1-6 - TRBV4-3 TGCGCCAGCAGCCAAGATCAGGGGTCACCCCTCCACTTT CASSQDQGSPLHF
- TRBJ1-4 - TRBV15 TGTGCCACCAGCAGAGACCCGGGGAGAGGGTCTGAAAAACTGTTTTTT CATSRDPGRGSEKLFF
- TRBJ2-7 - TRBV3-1 TGTGCCAGCAGCCAAGGGTTCGGCAATCCGTTCTACGAGCAGTACTTC CASSQGFGNPFYEQYF
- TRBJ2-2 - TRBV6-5 TGTGCCAGCAGTTACCCGCGAGGGCCGAACACCGGGGAGCTGTTTTTT CASSYPRGPNTGELFF
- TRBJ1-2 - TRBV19 TGTGCCAGTAGCGCCACCAGGGCTAGCTATGGCTACACCTTC CASSATRASYGYTF
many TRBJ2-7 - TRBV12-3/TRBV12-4 TGTGCCAGCAGTTTGCGGGGGCTCTCCTACGAGCAGTACTTC CASSLRGLSYEQYF
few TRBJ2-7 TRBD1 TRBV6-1 TGTGCCAGCAGTAAAAGTTGGACAGGGAAGCACGAGCAGTACTTC CASSKSWTGKHEQYF
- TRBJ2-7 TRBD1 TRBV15 TGTGCCACCAGCGGCGACAGGGGCCCCTACGAGCAGTACTTC CATSGDRGPYEQYF
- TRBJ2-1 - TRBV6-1 TGTGCCAGCACCCACCGCGGCGACGAAGCGGGGTTCTTC CASTHRGDEAGFF
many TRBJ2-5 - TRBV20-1 TGCAGTGCTAGAGAGAGAAGGGCCCAGTACTTC CSARERRAQYF
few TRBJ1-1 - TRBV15 TGTGCCACCACCAGTTTGACCCAGGCGGGCACTGAAGCTTTCTTT CATTSLTQAGTEAFF
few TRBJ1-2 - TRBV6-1 TGTGCCAGCTCTCCAAGGGGATCCAACTATGGCTACACCTTC CASSPRGSNYGYTF
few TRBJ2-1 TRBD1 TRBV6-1 TGTGCCAGCAGTGCGGACAGGTATTGGTACAATGAGCAGTTCTTC CASSADRYWYNEQFF
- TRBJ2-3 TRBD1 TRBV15 TGTGCCACCAGCGGAAGGACAGGATCTAGCACAGATACGCAGTATTTT CATSGRTGSSTDTQYF
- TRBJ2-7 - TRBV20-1 TGCAGTGCTAGGGGGCGGAGCTCCTACGAGCAGTACTTC CSARGRSSYEQYF
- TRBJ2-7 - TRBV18 TGTGCCAGCTCACCACCTGCGAACGGCTTCTACGAGCAGTACTTC CASSPPANGFYEQYF
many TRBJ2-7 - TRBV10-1 TGCGCCAGCAGTGAACCCGGGACGGAACCCTACGAGCAGTACTTC CASSEPGTEPYEQYF
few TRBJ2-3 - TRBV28 TGTGCCAGCAGTTTATTCGTAGGCCGCACAGATACGCAGTATTTT CASSLFVGRTDTQYF
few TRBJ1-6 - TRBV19 TGTGCCAGTAGTTCCGCTTGGCGGGGGAATTCACCCCTCCACTTT CASSSAWRGNSPLHF
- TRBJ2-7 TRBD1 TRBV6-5 TGTGCCAGCAGTTCGACAGGGAGCTCCTACGAGCAGTACTTC CASSSTGSSYEQYF
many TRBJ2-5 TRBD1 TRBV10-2 TGCGCCAGCAGTGAGTCGACAGGGACAGGGCGGCAGGAGACCCAGTACTTC CASSESTGTGRQETQYF
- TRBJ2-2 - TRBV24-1 TGTGCCACCAGTGATCCTCGGGGTTGGACCGGGGAGCTGTTTTTT CATSDPRGWTGELFF